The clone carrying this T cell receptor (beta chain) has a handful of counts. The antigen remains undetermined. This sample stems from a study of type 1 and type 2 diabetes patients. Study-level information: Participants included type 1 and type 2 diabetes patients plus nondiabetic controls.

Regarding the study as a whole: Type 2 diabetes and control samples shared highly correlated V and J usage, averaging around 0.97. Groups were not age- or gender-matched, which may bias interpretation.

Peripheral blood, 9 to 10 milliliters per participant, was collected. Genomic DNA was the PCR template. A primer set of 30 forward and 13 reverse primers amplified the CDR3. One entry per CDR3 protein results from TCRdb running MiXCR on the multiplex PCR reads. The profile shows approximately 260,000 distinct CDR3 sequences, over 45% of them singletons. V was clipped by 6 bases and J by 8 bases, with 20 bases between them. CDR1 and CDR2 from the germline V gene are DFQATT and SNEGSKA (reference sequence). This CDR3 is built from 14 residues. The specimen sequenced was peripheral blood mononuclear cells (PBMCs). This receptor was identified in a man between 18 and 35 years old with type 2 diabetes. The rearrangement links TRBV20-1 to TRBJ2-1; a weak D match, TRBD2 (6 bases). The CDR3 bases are TGCAGTGCGAAACTCCAAGCTAGCGTCGATGAGCAGTTCTTC. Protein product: CSAKLQASVDEQFF.